This paragraph covers one TCR beta chain sequence. The antigen this receptor binds is unknown. Per-base qualities were not stored, and no clone one base away is much larger. This sample was taken from a study of technical replicates of blood from a handful of donors (dated by TCRdb to about 2017). To prepare the library, the immunoSEQ multiplex PCR assay was applied. TCRdb stores this immuneACCESS table with in-frame sequences only. Part of the clones is absent; in the studies checked, under half of the shortfall reflects unresolved V genes, and no reason is known for the rest. This sample is represented by fewer than 65,000 clones; approximately 87% of them were singletons. Clones ranked in the top ten supply around 5.2% of the sample. The clonotype originates from a human donor in good health. Some clones in this sample may be carry-over from other donors' samples. The sequencing sample was made of PBMCs.

For the CDR3, the sequence is CASSKQGRGGYTF. The DNA reads TGTGCCAGTAGTAAGCAGGGTCGCGGTGGCTACACCTTC. The chain links TRBV19 with TRBJ1-2, with TRBD1 tentatively as D gene (5 bases match). V loses 4 bases, J loses 7 bases, and the germline ends lie 13 bases apart. From the germline V gene (reference sequence), CDR1 is LNHDA and CDR2 is SQIVND. CDR3 length: 13 amino acids, cysteine to phenylalanine. Of the read, only the CDR3 DNA is kept; its 39 bases are in frame from base 1.